The sequence of this T cell receptor beta chain was determined in a study of human T cells and chemical hapten exposure. The length of the CDR3 is 13 residues. The germline V and J ends were trimmed by 6 bases and 6 bases, with 14 bases remaining between them. From germline, CDR1 is MNHEY and CDR2 SVGAGI. This clonotype was recorded a few times. MiXCR, run by TCRdb on the RACE reads, gives a single entry per CDR3 protein. The sample contains 250,000 or so distinct CDR3 sequences, over 7.5% of which appear only once. Time point indicated: pre-sensitization, week 0. Treatment of the sample: therapeutic diphenylcyclopropenone sensitization with weekly scalp DPC.

The V and J genes are TRBV6-5 and TRBJ1-2; D is possibly TRBD1 (6 bases). The specimen comprised whole blood, sampled in connection with sensitization to the hapten diphenylcyclopropenone (DPC). This sequence was found in a man aged 18 to 29 with alopecia areata. Some clones in this sample may be carry-over from other donors' samples. The DNA for the CDR3 is TGTGCCAGCAGGCTTAGGACAGTGGATGGCTACACCTTC. Protein product: CASRLRTVDGYTF.